This T cell receptor (beta chain) was documented in a study of cytotoxic CD8 clonotypes in ibrutinib-treated CLL (dated by TCRdb to the early 2020s). In the study overall: In this cohort, about 16 patients were treatment-naive and 11 to 12 were relapsed/refractory, while some 18 had unmutated IGHV. Response samples were obtained after a median of around eleven months of treatment, with a range of roughly 6 to 40 months. Samples averaged about 260,000 productive templates and some 91,000 productive rearrangements. Cryopreserved peripheral blood mononuclear cells were collected at three points: before therapy, at response, and at either sustained remission or disease progression. All remission and progressive disease samples were collected while patients were still receiving ibrutinib. Of the 90 or so participants in the trial, roughly 26 had longitudinal samples available. Responses were partial in around 25 patients and complete in 2; after median around 72 months follow-up, about 15 stayed in remission and approximately 12 progressed. Broader findings and caveats from the paper: Public clonotypes were rare and either shrank or stayed stable during treatment, and the rise in clonality at ibrutinib response reflected expansion of private clonotypes. Clonality rose at ibrutinib response, remained stable during sustained remission, and dropped back toward baseline at progression. Sampling times were not matched between patients in sustained remission and patients whose disease was progressing, and lymph node repertoires were not examined. At baseline, clonality was higher than in age-matched healthy donors and showed a strong correlation with circulating CD8+ T-cell counts.

The goal of deep resolution MiSeq sequencing was a depth between 1 in 1 million and 1 in 200,000 T cells, and coverage averaged 10x per clonotype. The immunoSEQ hsTCRB Kit was used to generate TCR beta libraries. Under the source paper's analysis protocol: Data were analyzed with ImmunoSEQ Data Assistant and ImmunoSEQ Analyzer, with V, D and J genes assigned per IMGT definitions. Clonality was computed as one minus normalized Shannon entropy of productive rearrangement frequencies, ranging from 0 to 1. Public clonotype analysis was restricted to overrepresented clonotypes comprising at least 0.05% of each patient's repertoire. Around 14 repertoires from age-matched healthy donors, obtained from immuneACCESS, served as clonality controls. The source is immuneACCESS, and TCRdb retained only in-frame sequences with V and J called. Part of the clones is not carried over; for the studies checked, unresolved V genes explain less than half of this, and the remainder is unexplained. The DNA gave D and trimming, while V, J and clone size come from that table. This sample lists roughly 51,000 clones; 53% were detected once. About 30% of the sample comes from the top ten.

In the germline V gene, CDR1 corresponds to MDHEN and CDR2 to SYDVKM. For this chain, trimming is 5 bases at the V end and 7 bases at the J end, and the number of junction bases without a gene match is 13. The CDR3 spans 15 residues, from the cysteine through the phenylalanine. Left in the record is the CDR3 DNA by itself, 45 bases read in frame from the first base. The time point tag for this specimen amounts to: eleven to twelve months on ibrutinib. For TCR beta library preparation, roughly 2 micrograms of genomic DNA were isolated from cryopreserved PBMCs. Longitudinal blood samples from CLL patients receiving ibrutinib monotherapy were subjected to high-throughput TCR beta sequencing. The patients were enrolled in a single-center, open-label phase 2 trial of ibrutinib monotherapy. This clone appeared a few times. Its antigen specificity is not known. No much larger clone exists at a distance of one base, and base qualities are not known.

The sequence was collected from a human donor with chronic lymphocytic leukemia. The sample here was PBMCs, taken after 12 months of ibrutinib treatment. This sequence uses TRBV28 and TRBJ2-7; 8 junctional bases match TRBD2. The nucleotide sequence reads TGTGCCAGCAGTCCCCCCTATACGGGAGGGCGGGAGCAGTACTTC. Translated, this gives CASSPPYTGGREQYF.